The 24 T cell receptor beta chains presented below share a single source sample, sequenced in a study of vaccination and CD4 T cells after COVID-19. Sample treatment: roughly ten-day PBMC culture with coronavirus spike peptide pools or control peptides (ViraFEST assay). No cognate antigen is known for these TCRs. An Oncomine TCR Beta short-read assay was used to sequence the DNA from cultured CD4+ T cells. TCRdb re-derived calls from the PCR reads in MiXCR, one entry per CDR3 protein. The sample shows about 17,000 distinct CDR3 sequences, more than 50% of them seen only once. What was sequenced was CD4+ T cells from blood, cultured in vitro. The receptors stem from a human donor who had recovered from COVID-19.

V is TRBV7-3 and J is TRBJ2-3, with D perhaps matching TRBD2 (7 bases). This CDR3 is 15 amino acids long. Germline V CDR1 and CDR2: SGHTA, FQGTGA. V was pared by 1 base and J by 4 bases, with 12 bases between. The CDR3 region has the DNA TGTGCCAGCAGCTTAAGGGGGGGGGGCGCAGATACGCAGTATTTT. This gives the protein CASSLRGGGADTQYF.

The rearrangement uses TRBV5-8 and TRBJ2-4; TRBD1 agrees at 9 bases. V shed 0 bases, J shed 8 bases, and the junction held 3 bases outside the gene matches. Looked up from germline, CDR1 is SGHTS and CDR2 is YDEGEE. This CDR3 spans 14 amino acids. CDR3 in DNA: TGTGCCAGCAGCTTGGACAGGGGGCGTGACATTCAGTACTTC. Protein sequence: CASSLDRGRDIQYF.

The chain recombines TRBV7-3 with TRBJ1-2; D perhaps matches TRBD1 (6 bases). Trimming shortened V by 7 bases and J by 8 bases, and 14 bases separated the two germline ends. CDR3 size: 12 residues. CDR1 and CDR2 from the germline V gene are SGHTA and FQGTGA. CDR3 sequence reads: CASNRQDHGYTF. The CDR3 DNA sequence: TGTGCCAGCAACCGACAGGACCACGGCTACACCTTC.

The CDR3 nucleotides are TGTGCCAGCTCACGCCCGGGACAGGGGGCCACCGGGGAGCTGTTTTTT. This sequence encodes CASSRPGQGATGELFF. The rearrangement uses TRBV18 and TRBJ2-2; 12 nucleotides match TRBD1. The CDR3 covers 16 residues. Germline V gene lookup returns CDR1 KGHSH and CDR2 LQKENI. Losses at the gene ends were 4 bases for V and 4 bases for J; bases not matched to a gene: 4.

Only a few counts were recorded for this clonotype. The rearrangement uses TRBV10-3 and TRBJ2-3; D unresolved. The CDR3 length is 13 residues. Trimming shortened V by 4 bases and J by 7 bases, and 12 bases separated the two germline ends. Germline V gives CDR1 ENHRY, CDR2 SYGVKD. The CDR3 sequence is CAISGSSTNTQYF. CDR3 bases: TGTGCCATCAGTGGGTCGTCGACCAATACGCAGTATTTT.

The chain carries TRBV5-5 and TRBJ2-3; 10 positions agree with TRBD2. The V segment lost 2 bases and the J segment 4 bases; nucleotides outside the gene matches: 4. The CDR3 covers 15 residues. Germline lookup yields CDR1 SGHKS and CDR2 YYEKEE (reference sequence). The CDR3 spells CASSFLAGGADTQYF. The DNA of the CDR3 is TGTGCCAGCAGCTTTTTAGCGGGGGGCGCAGATACGCAGTATTTT.

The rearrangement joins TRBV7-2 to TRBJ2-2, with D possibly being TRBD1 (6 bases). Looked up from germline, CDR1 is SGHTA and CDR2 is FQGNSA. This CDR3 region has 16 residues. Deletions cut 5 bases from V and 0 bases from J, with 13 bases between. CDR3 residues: CASSASGQSNTGELFF. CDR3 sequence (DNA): TGTGCCAGCAGCGCATCGGGACAATCGAACACCGGGGAGCTGTTTTTT.

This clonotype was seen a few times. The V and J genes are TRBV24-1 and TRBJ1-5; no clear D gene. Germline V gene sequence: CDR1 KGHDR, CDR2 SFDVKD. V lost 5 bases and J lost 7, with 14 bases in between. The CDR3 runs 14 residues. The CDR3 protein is CATSAAPFGQPQHF. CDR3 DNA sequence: TGTGCCACCAGTGCCGCCCCTTTCGGCCAGCCCCAGCATTTT.

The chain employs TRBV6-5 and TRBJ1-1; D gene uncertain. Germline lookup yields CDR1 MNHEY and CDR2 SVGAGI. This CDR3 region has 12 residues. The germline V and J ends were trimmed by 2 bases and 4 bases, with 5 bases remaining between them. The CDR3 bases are TGTGCCAGCAGTTACCGCATCACTGAAGCTTTCTTT. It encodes CASSYRITEAFF.

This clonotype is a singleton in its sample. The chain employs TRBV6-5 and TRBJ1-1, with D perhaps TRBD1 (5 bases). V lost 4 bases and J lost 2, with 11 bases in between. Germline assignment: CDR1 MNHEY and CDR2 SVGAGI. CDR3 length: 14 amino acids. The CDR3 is CASSSSGSNTEAFF. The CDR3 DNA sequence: TGTGCCAGCAGTTCCTCAGGGTCAAACACTGAAGCTTTCTTT.

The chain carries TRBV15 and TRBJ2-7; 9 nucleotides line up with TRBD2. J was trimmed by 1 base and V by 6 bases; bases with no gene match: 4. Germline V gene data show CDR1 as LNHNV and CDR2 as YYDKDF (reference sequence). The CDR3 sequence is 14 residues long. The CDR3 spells CATSPLAGSYEQYF. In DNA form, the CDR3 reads TGTGCCACCAGTCCCCTAGCGGGGTCCTACGAGCAGTACTTC.

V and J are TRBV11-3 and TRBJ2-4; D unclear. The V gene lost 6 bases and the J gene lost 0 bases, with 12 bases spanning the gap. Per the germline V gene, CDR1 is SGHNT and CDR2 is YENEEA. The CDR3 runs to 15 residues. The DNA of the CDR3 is TGTGCCAGCAGTCCAGCTAGTGGAGCCAAAAACATTCAGTACTTC. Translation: CASSPASGAKNIQYF.

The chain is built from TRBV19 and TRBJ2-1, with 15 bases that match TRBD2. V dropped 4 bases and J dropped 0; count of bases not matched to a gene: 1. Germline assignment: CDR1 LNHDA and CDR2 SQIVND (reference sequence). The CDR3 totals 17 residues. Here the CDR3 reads CASSRGLAGGSYNEQFF. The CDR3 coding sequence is TGTGCCAGTAGTAGGGGACTAGCGGGAGGCTCCTACAATGAGCAGTTCTTC. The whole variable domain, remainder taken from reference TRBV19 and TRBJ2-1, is DGGITQSPKYLFRKEGQNVTLSCEQNLNHDAMYWYRQDPGQGLRLIYYSQIVNDFQKGDIAEGYSVSREKKESFPLTVTSAQKNPTAFYLCASSRGLAGGSYNEQFFGPGTRLTVL.

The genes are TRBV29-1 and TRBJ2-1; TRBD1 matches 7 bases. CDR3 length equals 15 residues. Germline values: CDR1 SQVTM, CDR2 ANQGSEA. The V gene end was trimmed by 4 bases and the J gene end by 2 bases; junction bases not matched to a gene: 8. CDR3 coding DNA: TGCAGCGTTGTGGTCAGGGGGTTTCCCTACAATGAGCAGTTCTTC. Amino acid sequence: CSVVVRGFPYNEQFF.

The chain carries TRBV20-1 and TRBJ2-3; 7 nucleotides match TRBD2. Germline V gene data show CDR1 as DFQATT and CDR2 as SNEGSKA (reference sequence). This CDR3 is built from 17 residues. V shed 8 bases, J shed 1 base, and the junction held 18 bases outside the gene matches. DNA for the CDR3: TGCAGTTCGGCCGGACTAGTGACCTACCTGGGCACAGATACGCAGTATTTT. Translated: CSSAGLVTYLGTDTQYF.

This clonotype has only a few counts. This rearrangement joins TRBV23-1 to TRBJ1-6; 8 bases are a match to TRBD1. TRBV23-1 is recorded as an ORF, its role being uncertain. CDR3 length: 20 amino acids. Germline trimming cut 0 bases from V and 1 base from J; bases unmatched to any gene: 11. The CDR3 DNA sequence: TGCGCCAGCAGTCAATCTGACAGGGGTTCGTCTTGGTCCTATAATTCACCCCTCCACTTT. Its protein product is CASSQSDRGSSWSYNSPLHF.

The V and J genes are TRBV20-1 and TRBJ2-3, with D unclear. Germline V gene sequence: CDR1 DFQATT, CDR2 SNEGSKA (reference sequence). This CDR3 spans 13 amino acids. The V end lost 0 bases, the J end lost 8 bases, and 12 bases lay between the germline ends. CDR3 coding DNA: TGCAGTGCTAGAGACCCGGGCCCTCGTACGCAGTATTTT. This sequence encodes CSARDPGPRTQYF.

CDR3 sequence reads: CASSRSSGSGLGNEQFF. CDR3 sequence (DNA): TGTGCCAGTAGTAGGTCTAGCGGGAGTGGTTTGGGGAATGAGCAGTTCTTC. The chain links TRBV19 to TRBJ2-1; 10 positions match TRBD2. The J segment lost 7 bases and the V segment lost 4 bases, leaving 13 bases of the junction unmatched. From germline, CDR1 is LNHDA and CDR2 SQIVND (reference sequence). This CDR3 contains 17 residues.

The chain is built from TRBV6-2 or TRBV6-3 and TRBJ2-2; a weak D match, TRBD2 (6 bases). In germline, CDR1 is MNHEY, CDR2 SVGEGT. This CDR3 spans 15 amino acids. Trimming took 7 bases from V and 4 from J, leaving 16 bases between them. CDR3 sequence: CASKSGLLSTGELFF. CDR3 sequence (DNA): TGTGCCAGCAAGTCGGGACTGCTGAGCACCGGGGAGCTGTTTTTT.

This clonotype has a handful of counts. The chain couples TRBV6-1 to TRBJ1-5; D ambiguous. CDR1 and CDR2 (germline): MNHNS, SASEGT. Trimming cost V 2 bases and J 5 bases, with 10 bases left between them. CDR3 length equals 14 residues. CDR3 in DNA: TGTGCCAGCAGTGAAAACTTCGCGTATCAGCCCCAGCATTTT. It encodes CASSENFAYQPQHF.

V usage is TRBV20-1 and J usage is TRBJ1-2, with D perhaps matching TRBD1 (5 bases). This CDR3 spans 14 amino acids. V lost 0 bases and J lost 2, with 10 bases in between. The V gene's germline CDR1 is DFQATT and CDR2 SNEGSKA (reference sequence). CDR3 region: CSARDRRGNYGYTF. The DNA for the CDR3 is TGCAGTGCTAGAGATCGTCGGGGGAACTATGGCTACACCTTC.

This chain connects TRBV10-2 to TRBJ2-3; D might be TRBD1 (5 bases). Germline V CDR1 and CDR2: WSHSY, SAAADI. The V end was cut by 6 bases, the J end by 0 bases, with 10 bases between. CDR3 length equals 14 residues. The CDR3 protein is CASRDTTSTDTQYF. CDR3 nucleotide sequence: TGCGCCAGCAGGGACACCACTAGCACAGATACGCAGTATTTT.

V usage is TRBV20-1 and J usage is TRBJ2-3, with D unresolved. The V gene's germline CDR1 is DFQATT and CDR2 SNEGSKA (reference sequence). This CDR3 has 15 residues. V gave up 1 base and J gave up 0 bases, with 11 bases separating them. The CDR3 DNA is TGCAGTGCTAGAGCCCCTTTGCGGAGCACAGATACGCAGTATTTT. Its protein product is CSARAPLRSTDTQYF.

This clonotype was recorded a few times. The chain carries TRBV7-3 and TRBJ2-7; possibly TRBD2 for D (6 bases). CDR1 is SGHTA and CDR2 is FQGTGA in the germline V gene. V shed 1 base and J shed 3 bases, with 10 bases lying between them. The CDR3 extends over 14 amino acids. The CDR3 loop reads CASSLRGGDYEQYF. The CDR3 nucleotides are TGTGCCAGCAGCTTAAGGGGCGGGGACTACGAGCAGTACTTC.